Listed here are 2 T cell receptor beta chains from one sample, sequenced in a study of blood T cell repertoires in COVID-19. The table came from immunoSEQ multiplex PCR; TCRdb's copy has only in-frame clones and leaves some out. The repertoire includes some 160,000 clones, roughly nine tenths of them detected once, and 3% sits in the top ten. Input material: peripheral blood. The receptor source for this set is a woman in her sixties with active COVID-19.

V and J are TRBV5-1 and TRBJ1-2; TRBD1 is a possible D gene (6 bases). The CDR3 extends over 14 amino acids. Trimming took off 2 bases at V and 5 bases at J, with 13 bases between the two ends. Germline loops: CDR1 SGHRS, CDR2 YFSETQ. DNA of the CDR3: TGCGCCAGCAGCTTAGCTGGACAGAGGTATGGCTACACCTTC. Its protein is CASSLAGQRYGYTF. The full variable domain, completed using reference TRBV5-1 and TRBJ1-2, is KAGVTQTPRYLIKTRGQQVTLSCSPISGHRSVSWYQQTPGQGLQFLFEYFSETQRNKGNFPGRFSGRQFSNSRSEMNVSTLELGDSALYLCASSLAGQRYGYTFGSGTRLTVV.

The chain recombines TRBV2 with TRBJ1-5, with TRBD1 matching over 9 bases. The CDR3 runs 15 residues. CDR1 and CDR2 from the germline V gene are SNHLY and FYNNEI. V gave up 6 bases and J gave up 2 bases; unmatched junction bases: 5. CDR3 residues: CASSTGGRGNQPQHF. Written as DNA, the CDR3 is TGTGCCAGCAGCACAGGGGGCAGGGGCAATCAGCCCCAGCATTTT.